This T cell receptor beta chain was captured in a study of T-cell reconstitution after alpha-beta-depleted transplantation in children. Germline values: CDR1 MNHEY, CDR2 SVGEGT. This CDR3 comprises 18 residues. V was pared by 0 bases and J by 4 bases, with 14 bases of the junction left unmatched. Points from the study as a whole: Diversity of TCRbeta at day 60 was high in some patients, arising from surviving recipient T cells and thymic progenitors. One year post-transplant, T-cell counts and diversity were largely derived from T cells produced anew.

Unique molecular identifiers were incorporated during preparation of the TCRbeta library. Using its own MiXCR run on the PCR reads, TCRdb lists one record per CDR3 protein. The repertoire holds nearly 200,000 distinct CDR3 sequences, with roughly 6.5% as singletons. A word on this clonotype: Its target is unknown.

The starting material was PBMCs, obtained before TCRalphabeta/CD19-depleted stem cell transplant. This receptor was taken from a girl in the first two years of life with combined immunodeficiency, due to receive a stem cell transplant. V is TRBV6-2 or TRBV6-3 and J is TRBJ1-1, with 7 bases aligning to TRBD1. The CDR3 nucleotides read TGTGCCAGCAGTTACTCGATTTACAGGGGAAGTCTTGGCACTGAAGCTTTCTTT. Its translation is CASSYSIYRGSLGTEAFF.